The clone carrying this T cell receptor (beta chain) has just a few counts. This sample was included in a study of blood T cells in healthy people across ages. Primed by a sample-barcoded 5' primer and a J-beta primer mix, a second PCR proceeded for roughly 6 to 12 cycles. TCRdb used MiXCR to reprocess the 5' RACE reads, holding one entry per CDR3 protein. The sample lists 750,000 to 850,000 distinct CDR3 sequences, around 25% seen once, with 3% to 4.5% in the top ten. V lost 0 bases and J 1 base, leaving 10 bases between the germline ends. CDR3 size: 15 residues. Germline V gene data show CDR1 as SGDLS and CDR2 as YYNGEE. These data also featured in a second study, about T cells of mothers and their children.

The rearrangement joins TRBV9 to TRBJ2-5, with D perhaps TRBD2 (5 bases). What was sequenced was blood. This receptor was identified in a boy under 18 in good health. CDR3 in DNA: TGTGCCAGCAGCGTAGGTGGACTTGTCCAAGAGACCCAGTACTTC. Residues: CASSVGGLVQETQYF.